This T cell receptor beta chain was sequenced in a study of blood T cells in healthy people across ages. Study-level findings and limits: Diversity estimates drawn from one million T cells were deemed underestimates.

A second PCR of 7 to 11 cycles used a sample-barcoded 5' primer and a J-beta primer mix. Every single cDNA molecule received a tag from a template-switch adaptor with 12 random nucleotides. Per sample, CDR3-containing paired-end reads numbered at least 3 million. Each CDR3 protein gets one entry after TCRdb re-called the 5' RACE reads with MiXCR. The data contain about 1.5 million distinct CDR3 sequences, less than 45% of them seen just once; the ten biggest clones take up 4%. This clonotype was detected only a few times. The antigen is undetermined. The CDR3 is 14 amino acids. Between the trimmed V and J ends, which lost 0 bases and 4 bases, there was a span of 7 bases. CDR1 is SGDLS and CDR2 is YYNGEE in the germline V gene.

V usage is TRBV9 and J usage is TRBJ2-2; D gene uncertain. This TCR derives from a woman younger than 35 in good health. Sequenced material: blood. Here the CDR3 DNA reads TGTGCCAGCAGCGTAGGTAGAGGCACCGGGGAGCTGTTTTTT. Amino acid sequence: CASSVGRGTGELFF.